This entry lists 15 T cell receptor beta chains sequenced from one sample in a study of cytomegalovirus exposure and HLA in healthy donors. TCRdb keeps only in-frame clones here, not all; method: immunoSEQ multiplex PCR. The table includes 90,000 to 150,000 clones, approximately 90% detected once. Specimen: PBMCs. The receptors stem from a man aged 18 to 35 in good health and CMV-seropositive.

To note about this clone: A junction boundary mismatches the germline segment, possibly from a read error. The CDR3 DNA reads as TGTGCTAGCAGCTCGTATTTCGGGCAAGAGACCCAGTACTTC. Amino acid sequence: CASSSYFGQETQYF. V and J are TRBV7-7 and TRBJ2-5; D uncertain. CDR1 and CDR2 (germline): SSHAT, FNYEAQ (reference sequence). The CDR3 is 14 residues long.

This clone was seen a single time. This rearrangement joins TRBV7-2 to TRBJ1-5, with TRBD1 matching over 8 bases. The CDR3 has 13 amino acids. The junction had 9 bases not matched to a gene; V was cut back by 3 bases and J by 14 bases. Germline CDR1 SGHTA, CDR2 FQGNSA. CDR3 sequence (DNA): TGTGCCAGCAGCTTGCAAGTAAACAGGGGGAAGCATTTT. As protein: CASSLQVNRGKHF.

The V and J genes are TRBV11-2 and TRBJ2-7, with D possibly matching TRBD2 (5 bases). V lost 1 base and J lost 3, with 19 bases in between. Germline CDR1 is SGHAT and CDR2 is FQNNGV. This CDR3 contains 17 residues. The CDR3 is CASSLGRPGGSNYEQYF. The DNA for the CDR3 is TGTGCCAGCAGCTTAGGTAGGCCCGGAGGAAGTAACTACGAGCAGTACTTC.

The DNA of the CDR3 is TGTGCCAGCCACTATCATCCCGGGGAGCTGTTTTTT. Translating gives CASHYHPGELFF. J is TRBJ2-2 and V is TRBV5-4, with D hard to call. Germline CDR1 and CDR2: SGHNT and YYREEE (reference sequence). The V end lost 7 bases, the J end lost 6 bases, and 10 bases lay between the germline ends. The CDR3 has 12 residues. The full variable domain, in which reference TRBV5-4 and TRBJ2-2 provide the parts outside the CDR3, is ETGVTQSPTHLIKTRGQQVTLRCSSQSGHNTVSWYQQALGQGPQFIFQYYREEENGRGNFPPRFSGLQFPNYSSELNVNALELDDSALYLCASHYHPGELFFGEGSRLTVL.

This sequence joins TRBV5-1 and TRBJ2-3, with D possibly TRBD1 on 6 matching bases. The CDR3 covers 14 residues. V was cut by 7 bases and J by 4 bases, with 16 bases left in between. Germline lookup yields CDR1 SGHRS and CDR2 YFSETQ. The CDR3 region has the DNA TGCGCCAGCCGGACCACCAGGGGTGCAGATACGCAGTATTTT. It encodes CASRTTRGADTQYF.

The V gene is TRBV28, the J gene TRBJ1-2; D is possibly TRBD1 (5 bases). Trimming shortened V by 6 bases and J by 1 base, and 21 bases separated the two germline ends. The CDR3 extends over 17 amino acids. Germline V lookup: CDR1 MDHEN, CDR2 SYDVKM. In DNA form, the CDR3 reads TGTGCCAGCAGCCCTGAGAAAGGGGTATTGAATAACTATGGCTACACCTTC. This translates into CASSPEKGVLNNYGYTF.

This chain links TRBV28 with TRBJ1-2, with 7 bases aligning to TRBD1. The CDR3 has 14 residues. Per germline, CDR1 MDHEN and CDR2 SYDVKM. After removal of 7 bases from V and 4 bases from J, the junction contained 9 bases not matched to a gene. This chain's CDR3 is CASTLGQEPYGYTF. In DNA, the CDR3 is TGTGCCAGCACCTTAGGACAGGAGCCCTATGGCTACACCTTC.

J is TRBJ1-4 and V is TRBV4-1; 7 bases fit TRBD1. Trimming cost V 4 bases and J 12 bases; bases outside gene matches: 23. CDR1 MGHRA and CDR2 YSYEKL come from the germline V gene. The length of the CDR3 is 18 residues. CDR3 sequence (DNA): TGCGCCAGCAGCCCCACCTGGAGCAGTTCCGGGACAGTCAGTCAACTGTTTTTT. This sequence encodes CASSPTWSSSGTVSQLFF.

This clone came up a few times. The V gene is TRBV27, the J gene TRBJ1-5, with D hard to call. Germline V CDR1 and CDR2: MNHEY, SMNVEV (reference sequence). V shed 6 bases and J shed 5 bases, with 11 bases lying between them. This CDR3 is 13 amino acids long. Here the CDR3 reads CASSLKHDQPQHF. CDR3 nucleotides: TGTGCCAGCAGCCTTAAACACGATCAGCCCCAGCATTTT.

This clone has a handful of counts. The chain uses TRBV29-1 and TRBJ1-2; D unclear. Per germline, CDR1 SQVTM and CDR2 ANQGSEA. The germline V and J ends were trimmed by 6 bases and 4 bases, with 18 bases remaining between them. This CDR3 region has 14 residues. CDR3 in DNA: TGCAGCGTCCCTCAGAGAGGAGGGTCCTATGGCTACACCTTC. Translating it yields CSVPQRGGSYGYTF. Complete variable domain (other parts from reference TRBV29-1 and TRBJ1-2): SAVISQKPSRDICQRGTSLTIQCQVDSQVTMMFWYRQQPGQSLTLIATANQGSEATYESGFVIDKFPISRPNLTFSTLTVSNMSPEDSSIYLCSVPQRGGSYGYTFGSGTRLTVV.

The CDR3 sequence is CASSEFAGRDYGYTF. The CDR3 DNA is TGTGCCAGCAGTGAATTTGCAGGCCGCGACTATGGCTACACCTTC. V gene TRBV25-1 combines with J gene TRBJ1-2; D gene uncertain. Trimming took off 1 base at V and 3 bases at J, with 12 bases between the two ends. Germline CDR1 MGHDK, CDR2 SYGVNS. The CDR3 contains 15 residues.

The chain couples TRBV11-3 to TRBJ2-1, with a weak D call TRBD2 (5 bases). This CDR3 region has 16 residues. Germline V gene sequence: CDR1 SGHNT, CDR2 YENEEA. The V and J ends lost 0 bases and 2 bases respectively, with 11 bases between them. The CDR3: CASSLDGFGTYNEQFF. As DNA, the CDR3 is TGTGCCAGCAGCTTAGATGGATTCGGGACCTACAATGAGCAGTTCTTC.

This sequence joins TRBV7-8 and TRBJ2-7, with 8 positions matching TRBD1. The CDR3 is 15 amino acids. Germline assignment: CDR1 SGHVS and CDR2 FQNEAQ. V shed 3 bases and J 6 bases; nucleotides not matched to a gene: 10. For the CDR3, the DNA is TGTGCCAGCAGCTTGCAGACAGGGGTTAATAGCGAGCAGTACTTC. Translated, it gives CASSLQTGVNSEQYF. The whole variable domain, filled in from reference TRBV7-8 and TRBJ2-7, reads GAGVSQSPRYKVAKRGQDVALRCDPISGHVSLFWYQQALGQGPEFLTYFQNEAQLDKSGLPSDRFFAERPEGSVSTLKIQRTQQEDSAVYLCASSLQTGVNSEQYFGPGTRLTVT.

The rearrangement links TRBV6-1 to TRBJ1-2, with a possible D match to TRBD1 (6 bases). Trimming removed 7 bases at V and 6 bases at J, with 18 bases between. The CDR3 covers 14 residues. Germline CDR1 is MNHNS and CDR2 is SASEGT. CDR3 DNA sequence: TGTGCCAGCATCTATCTGGACAGTAGGAATGGCTACACCTTC. This sequence encodes CASIYLDSRNGYTF.

J is TRBJ2-2 and V is TRBV25-1, with 8 bases matching TRBD2. V lost 6 bases, J lost 5 bases, and 8 bases stayed unmatched. The CDR3 runs to 15 residues. In germline, CDR1 is MGHDK, CDR2 SYGVNS. The CDR3 DNA follows: TGTGCCAGCAGACGCTCCGGCGGGGGGACCGGGGAGCTGTTTTTT. Translated: CASRRSGGGTGELFF. Complete variable domain (other parts from reference TRBV25-1 and TRBJ2-2): EADIYQTPRYLVIGTGKKITLECSQTMGHDKMYWYQQDPGMELHLIHYSYGVNSTEKGDLSSESTVSRIRTEHFPLTLESARPSHTSQYLCASRRSGGGTGELFFGEGSRLTVL.